This entry concerns a single TCR beta chain. The antigen remains undetermined. Being one base from a much bigger clone, this may be a read error. V lost 5 bases and J 2 bases, leaving 14 bases between the germline ends. The CDR3 has 15 residues. Germline CDR1 and CDR2: PRHDT and FYEKMQ (reference sequence). This sample is part of a study of T cells in Graves' hyperthyroidism and ophthalmopathy. Findings and caveats of the study: Most thyroid clonotypes with frequency above 0.001 were detected in blood.

An absence of ophthalmopathy progression within 18 months meant stable Graves' hyperthyroidism. Clinicians diagnosed patients from clinical symptoms, serum thyroxine and TRAb, thyroid ultrasound and orbital computed tomography. The investigators amplified TCR beta CDR3 regions from RNA transcripts. The HTBI primer set drove a first-round RT-PCR of the TCR CDR3. MiXCR, applied by TCRdb to the multiplex PCR reads, yields one record per CDR3 protein. The data contain 380,000 or so distinct CDR3 sequences, about 15% of them singletons. This TCR was sampled from a woman in her twenties or thirties with Graves' hyperthyroidism. Sequencing was done on a sample of blood. The chain is built from TRBV13 and TRBJ2-3, with D possibly being TRBD1 (5 bases). The CDR3 DNA follows: TGTGCCAGCAGCCAAAGGCAAGGGGACACAGATACGCAGTATTTT. Translation gives CASSQRQGDTDTQYF.